What follows are 19 T cell receptor beta chains derived from one specimen sequenced in a study of identifying expanded T cells in peripheral blood. Clones were read by immunoSEQ multiplex PCR, and TCRdb kept only the in-frame ones, dropping some. The sample consists of 75,000 to 100,000 clones, roughly 90% of them appearing once. Material for sequencing was blood. The receptors shown here come from a person between 18 and 75 years old in good health.

This clone was found once. The chain employs TRBV19 and TRBJ1-1, with D perhaps matching TRBD1 (5 bases). The V gene's germline CDR1 is LNHDA and CDR2 SQIVND (reference sequence). The CDR3 sequence is 15 residues long. V was cut by 3 bases and J by 6 bases, with 17 bases left in between. As DNA, the CDR3 is TGTGCCAGTAGTATTGGCCCCGGGGGTATCGCTGAAGCTTTCTTT. This sequence encodes CASSIGPGGIAEAFF.

The V and J genes are TRBV2 and TRBJ2-5, with D possibly being TRBD2 (5 bases). Gene TRBJ2-7 matches the end of the DNA better, so the J call may be wrong. The CDR3 runs 12 residues. Germline CDR1 and CDR2: SNHLY and FYNNEI. CDR3 bases: TGTGCCAGCAGCTTCGGGGTTGGCGAGCAGTACTTC. Protein product: CASSFGVGEQYF.

CDR3 region: CASRRQGTSYEQYF. For the CDR3, the DNA is TGTGCCAGCAGGAGACAGGGAACCTCCTACGAGCAGTACTTC. The chain links TRBV28 to TRBJ2-7; 7 bases are shared with TRBD1. The CDR3 is 14 amino acids. CDR1 is MDHEN and CDR2 is SYDVKM in the germline V gene. V was pared by 6 bases and J by 0 bases, with 5 bases of the junction left unmatched. Full variable domain (outside the CDR3, taken from reference TRBV28 and TRBJ2-7): DVKVTQSSRYLVKRTGEKVFLECVQDMDHENMFWYRQDPGLGLRLIYFSYDVKMKEKGDIPEGYSVSREKKERFSLILESASTNQTSMYLCASRRQGTSYEQYFGPGTRLTVT.

The V and J genes are TRBV4-3 and TRBJ2-1, with D unclear. Germline CDR1 reads LGHNA; CDR2 reads YSLEER. V shed 0 bases and J shed 9 bases, with 9 bases lying between them. The CDR3 covers 13 residues. The CDR3 is CASSQDTEREQFF. The CDR3 bases are TGCGCCAGCAGCCAAGACACGGAACGTGAGCAGTTCTTC.

V gene TRBV5-1 combines with J gene TRBJ2-5, with 10 nucleotides matching TRBD2. Germline-derived CDR1 and CDR2 are SGHRS and YFSETQ. Losses at the gene ends were 0 bases for V and 5 bases for J; bases not matched to a gene: 7. This CDR3 is 16 amino acids long. The CDR3 loop is CASSLAASGGGETQYF. Here the CDR3 DNA reads TGCGCCAGCAGCTTGGCCGCCAGCGGGGGGGGTGAGACCCAGTACTTC.

V and J are TRBV6-1 and TRBJ1-2, with D possibly TRBD1 on 6 matching bases. The CDR3 contains 13 residues. The V gene's germline CDR1 is MNHNS and CDR2 SASEGT. The germline V and J ends were trimmed by 6 bases and 8 bases, with 16 bases remaining between them. The CDR3 DNA sequence: TGTGCCAGCAGCGGGATTACAGGGTCAGGCTACACCTTC. As protein: CASSGITGSGYTF.

The genes are TRBV25-1 and TRBJ2-3; 8 bases map to TRBD1. The CDR3 extends over 13 amino acids. The V gene's germline CDR1 is MGHDK and CDR2 SYGVNS. With V trimmed by 5 bases and J by 9 bases, 7 bases remained unmatched. The CDR3 coding sequence is TGTGCCAGCAGTAATTGGGGACAGGCCACGCAGTATTTT. Translation: CASSNWGQATQYF.

The chain has TRBV5-1 and TRBJ2-7, with 12 bases fitting TRBD2. The trim removed 4 bases at V and 7 bases at J, leaving 12 bases unmatched. Germline values: CDR1 SGHRS, CDR2 YFSETQ. The length of the CDR3 is 16 residues. The chain's CDR3 is CASSGISTSGGEEQYF. The CDR3 DNA is TGCGCCAGCAGCGGAATCTCGACTAGCGGGGGAGAGGAGCAGTACTTC.

The chain carries TRBV5-6 and TRBJ2-1, with a tentative D call TRBD2 (6 bases). V lost 4 bases and J 2 bases, leaving 16 bases between the germline ends. The CDR3 loop spans 16 amino acids. CDR1 and CDR2 from the germline V gene are SGHDT and YYEEEE. The CDR3 protein is CASSPNGGNTYNEQFF. The CDR3 bases are TGTGCCAGCAGCCCTAACGGGGGTAACACCTACAATGAGCAGTTCTTC.

The V gene is TRBV5-1, the J gene TRBJ2-3; the D is unclear. The germline V and J ends were trimmed by 0 bases and 5 bases, with 13 bases remaining between them. CDR1 and CDR2 from the germline V gene are SGHRS and YFSETQ. The CDR3 spans 15 residues. CDR3 residues: CASSLVGLWEDTQYF. CDR3 sequence (DNA): TGCGCCAGCAGCTTGGTAGGGCTGTGGGAAGATACGCAGTATTTT.

This clone was observed a handful of times. The V call is TRBV6-5, the J call TRBJ1-2; 9 nucleotides match TRBD1. This CDR3 comprises 15 residues. The V and J ends lost 2 bases and 3 bases, in that order; junction bases with no gene match: 4. CDR1 is MNHEY and CDR2 is SVGAGI in the germline V gene. The CDR3 DNA is TGTGCCAGCAGTTACGTGGACAGGGGACACTATGGCTACACCTTC. Its protein product is CASSYVDRGHYGYTF.

V usage is TRBV29-1 and J usage is TRBJ2-5; a possible D gene is TRBD1 (6 bases). This CDR3 region has 13 residues. CDR1 is SQVTM, CDR2 ANQGSEA, per germline. Trimming removed 6 bases at V and 1 base at J, with 12 bases between. In nucleotides, the CDR3 is TGCAGCGTCCCCGGGACACCCCAAGAGACCCAGTACTTC. Encoded protein: CSVPGTPQETQYF.

The chain carries TRBV7-9 and TRBJ2-3; TRBD2 is a possible D gene (5 bases). The CDR3 covers 14 residues. The germline V and J ends were trimmed by 4 bases and 2 bases, with 10 bases remaining between them. The V gene's germline CDR1 is SEHNR and CDR2 FQNEAQ (reference sequence). CDR3 sequence (DNA): TGTGCCAGCAGCTCCCTAGCTTTCACAGATACGCAGTATTTT. Translated: CASSSLAFTDTQYF.

This CDR3 is CASRLLAGGGDTQYF. The CDR3 bases are TGTGCCAGCAGATTACTAGCGGGGGGAGGGGATACGCAGTATTTT. V is TRBV2 and J is TRBJ2-3; TRBD2 matches at 12 bases. The germline gives CDR1 SNHLY, CDR2 FYNNEI. The CDR3 spans 15 residues. V trimming: 6 bases; J trimming: 6 bases; junction bases outside the gene matches: 7.

The chain uses TRBV9 and TRBJ2-3; TRBD1 or TRBD2 may be the D gene (5 bases each). Trimming shortened V by 1 base and J by 4 bases, and 19 bases separated the two germline ends. The CDR3 consists of 17 residues. CDR1 and CDR2 from the germline V gene are SGDLS and YYNGEE. CDR3 DNA: TGTGCCAGCAGCGTAAGTGTGTCGGGGCACGTCGCAGATACGCAGTATTTT. It encodes CASSVSVSGHVADTQYF.

The CDR3, as DNA: TGTGCCAGCAGTGCGCCAGGGGCAAAGTCCTACGAGCAGTACTTC. Residues: CASSAPGAKSYEQYF. V usage is TRBV2 and J usage is TRBJ2-7; D perhaps matches TRBD1 (6 bases). The CDR3 extends over 15 amino acids. CDR1 is SNHLY, CDR2 FYNNEI, per germline. The V end lost 4 bases, the J end lost 1 base, and 14 bases lay between the germline ends. Variable domain in full (rest from reference TRBV2 and TRBJ2-7): EPEVTQTPSHQVTQMGQEVILRCVPISNHLYFYWYRQILGQKVEFLVSFYNNEISEKSEIFDDQFSVERPDGSNFTLKIRSTKLEDSAMYFCASSAPGAKSYEQYFGPGTRLTVT.

The chain has TRBV15 and TRBJ1-3; D is ambiguous. Trimming removed 5 bases from V and 7 bases from J, with 9 bases in between. This CDR3 is 12 amino acids long. Germline CDR1 LNHNV, CDR2 YYDKDF (reference sequence). The CDR3 sequence is CATSSDVNTIYF. As DNA, the CDR3 is TGTGCCACCAGCTCCGATGTGAACACCATATATTTT.

In its sample, this clone was seen a few times. J is TRBJ2-5 and V is TRBV4-2, with D hard to call. The CDR3 has 16 residues. The germline CDR1 and CDR2 sequences are LGHNA and YNFKEQ. The V gene lost 1 base and the J gene lost 2 bases, with 14 bases spanning the gap. This chain's CDR3 is CASSQGTGVRQETQYF. In DNA, the CDR3 is TGTGCCAGCAGCCAAGGAACTGGCGTCCGGCAAGAGACCCAGTACTTC.

In the case of this clone: The same CDR3 arises from other DNA sequences in this sample as well. The V gene is TRBV19, the J gene TRBJ2-7; 8 nucleotides agree with TRBD1. V shed 3 bases and J 3 bases; nucleotides not matched to a gene: 4. This CDR3 comprises 14 residues. The V gene's germline CDR1 is LNHDA and CDR2 SQIVND (reference sequence). CDR3 sequence reads: CASSIRGQGYEQYF. The DNA of the CDR3 is TGTGCCAGTAGTATTAGAGGACAGGGCTACGAGCAGTACTTC.